This TCR beta chain was obtained from a study of vaccination and CD4 T cells after COVID-19. As to this clonotype: The target antigen is unknown.

Cultured CD4+ T cell DNA was sequenced using the Oncomine TCR Beta short-read assay. TCRdb used MiXCR to reprocess the PCR reads, holding one entry per CDR3 protein. Of about 19,000 distinct CDR3 sequences listed, approximately 53% are singletons. Treatment in this sample: approximately nine-day PBMC culture with coronavirus spike peptide pools or control peptides (ViraFEST assay). Germline lookup yields CDR1 SGHNT and CDR2 YENEEA. With 5 bases removed from V and 3 bases from J, the gap between germline ends came to 14 bases. The CDR3 has 14 amino acids. This rearrangement joins TRBV11-3 to TRBJ2-7; D gene uncertain. The TCR was taken from a human donor who had recovered from COVID-19. Sequencing used CD4+ T cells from blood, cultured in vitro. The CDR3 nucleotides are TGTGCCAGCAGCCCCCTTGAGAGGCGCTACGAGCAGTACTTC. The encoded protein is CASSPLERRYEQYF.